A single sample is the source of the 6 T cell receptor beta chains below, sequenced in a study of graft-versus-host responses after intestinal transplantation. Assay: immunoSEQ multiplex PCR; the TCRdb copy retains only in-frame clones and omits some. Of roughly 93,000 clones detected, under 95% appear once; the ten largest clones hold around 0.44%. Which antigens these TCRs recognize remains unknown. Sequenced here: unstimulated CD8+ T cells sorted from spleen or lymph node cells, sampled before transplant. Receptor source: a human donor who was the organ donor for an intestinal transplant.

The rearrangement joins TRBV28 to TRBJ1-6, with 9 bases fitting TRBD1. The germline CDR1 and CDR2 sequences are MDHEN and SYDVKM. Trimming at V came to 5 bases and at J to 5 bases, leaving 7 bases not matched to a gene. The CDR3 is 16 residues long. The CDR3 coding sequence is TGTGCCAGCAGTCTAGACAGGGGGGGAGATAATTCACCCCTCCACTTT. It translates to CASSLDRGGDNSPLHF.

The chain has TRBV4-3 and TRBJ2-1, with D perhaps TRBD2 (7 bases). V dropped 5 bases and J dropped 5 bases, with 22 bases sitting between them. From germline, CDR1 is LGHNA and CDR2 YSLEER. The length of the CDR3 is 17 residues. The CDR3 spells CASSGPKGDYLHNEQFF. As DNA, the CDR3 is TGCGCCAGCAGCGGGCCAAAGGGGGACTACCTTCACAATGAGCAGTTCTTC.

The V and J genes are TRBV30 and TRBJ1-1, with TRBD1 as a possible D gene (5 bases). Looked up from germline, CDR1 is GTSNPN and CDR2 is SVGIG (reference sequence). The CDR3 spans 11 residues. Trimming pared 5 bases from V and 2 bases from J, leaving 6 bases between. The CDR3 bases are TGTGCCTGGCAGGGAAACACTGAAGCTTTCTTT. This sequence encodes CAWQGNTEAFF.

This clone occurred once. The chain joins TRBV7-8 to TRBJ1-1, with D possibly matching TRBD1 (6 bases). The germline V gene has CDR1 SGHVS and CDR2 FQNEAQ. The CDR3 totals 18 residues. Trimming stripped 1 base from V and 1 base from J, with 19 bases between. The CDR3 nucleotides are TGTGCCAGCAGCTTAGACAAAGACAGGCCCACGAAGAACACTGAAGCTTTCTTT. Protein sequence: CASSLDKDRPTKNTEAFF.

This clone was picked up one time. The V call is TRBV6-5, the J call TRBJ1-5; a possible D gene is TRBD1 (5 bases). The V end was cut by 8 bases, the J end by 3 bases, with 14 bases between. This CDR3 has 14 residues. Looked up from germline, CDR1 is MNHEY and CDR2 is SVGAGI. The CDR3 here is CASVTGSFNQPQHF. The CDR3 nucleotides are TGTGCCAGCGTCACAGGAAGTTTCAATCAGCCCCAGCATTTT.

CDR3 sequence (DNA): TGTGCCAGCAGCTTGGTGCGGGGGGGCTACAATGAGCAGTTCTTC. Its protein product is CASSLVRGGYNEQFF. The V call is TRBV5-6, the J call TRBJ2-1; 9 positions match TRBD2. The CDR3 runs 15 residues. Trimming took 0 bases from V and 3 from J; bases not matched to a gene: 1. Germline V gene sequence: CDR1 SGHDT, CDR2 YYEEEE.